This TCR beta chain comes out of a study of long-term antiretroviral therapy in people with HIV. Remarks on this clone: What it binds is not known.

At the survey level, the v3.0 immunoSEQ assay was run. Assay used: immunoSEQ multiplex PCR; TCRdb lists only in-frame clones, some missing. Among 17,000 or so clones listed, approximately 84% were seen once. Study outcomes and limitations: Despite increasing after ART, diversity remained lower than that of transplant donor controls.

Each donor had at least one pre-ART and at least two post-ART PBMC samples. The sequence was collected from a man younger than 45 with HIV. Sample: unsorted PBMCs, taken 1.2 years before starting antiretroviral therapy.

For the CDR3, the DNA is TGTGCCAGCAGCCTGGACCACTACGAGCAGTACTTC. This sequence encodes CASSLDHYEQYF. The genes are TRBV4-2 and TRBJ2-7, with unresolved D. Germline V gene data show CDR1 as LGHNA and CDR2 as YNFKEQ. V gave up 4 bases and J gave up 3 bases, with 7 bases separating them. CDR3 length: 12 amino acids.